The TCR beta chain under discussion was sequenced for a study of blood T cells in healthy people across ages. About the research overall: In model experiments, template switching was able to capture about one barcoded beta molecule for every two T cells that were present.

The people who gave samples were healthy Caucasians from Russia, aged about 6 to 95. Alongside a J-beta primer mix, a sample-barcoded 5' primer served in a second PCR lasting roughly 7 to 11 cycles. Each CDR3 protein gets one entry after TCRdb re-called the 5' RACE reads with MiXCR. The sample shows 1.4 million or so distinct CDR3 sequences, roughly two fifths of them seen only once. Trimming cost V 3 bases and J 0 bases; bases outside gene matches: 6. This CDR3 has 18 residues. From germline, CDR1 is MNHEY and CDR2 SMNVEV (reference sequence). The clonotype comes from a woman in her late teens or twenties in good health. The sample consisted of blood. The V call is TRBV27, the J call TRBJ2-1, with TRBD2 matching over 12 bases. The CDR3 coding sequence is TGTGCCAGCAGTTTTCGAACTAGCGGGGGGAGCTCCTACAATGAGCAGTTCTTC. As protein: CASSFRTSGGSSYNEQFF.